The 13 T cell receptor beta chains presented below share a single source sample, sequenced in a study of vaccination and CD4 T cells after COVID-19. Their cognate antigens are unknown. Treatment: approximately 10-day PBMC culture with coronavirus spike peptide pools or control peptides (ViraFEST assay). The assay that was used to sequence DNA from cultured CD4+ T cells was the Oncomine TCR Beta short-read assay. TCRdb redid the calling of the PCR reads with MiXCR, one entry per CDR3 protein. This sample carries under 4,500 distinct CDR3 sequences, approximately 48% of them seen once, and the ten largest clones take around 40%. Sequences were obtained from CD4+ T cells from blood, cultured in vitro. The source of these receptors is a human donor who had recovered from COVID-19.

This clonotype is hyperexpanded (1% or more) by share. This chain uses TRBV6-2 or TRBV6-3 with TRBJ1-2; no clear D gene. This CDR3 has 14 residues. Germline V gene sequence: CDR1 MNHEY, CDR2 SVGEGT. Trimming took 6 bases from V and 2 from J, leaving 13 bases between them. The CDR3 loop is CASSKGSGNYGYTF. The DNA for the CDR3 is TGTGCCAGCAGCAAAGGATCTGGCAACTATGGCTACACCTTC.

The rearrangement uses TRBV6-1 and TRBJ1-1; D might be TRBD1 (6 bases). The ends were cut back, 5 bases at V and 0 bases at J, with 19 bases in the middle. There are 17 residues in the CDR3. CDR1 is MNHNS, CDR2 SASEGT, per germline. The CDR3 DNA sequence: TGTGCCAGCAGTCAAAATGAGGCAGGGGAGGTGAACACTGAAGCTTTCTTT. This codes for CASSQNEAGEVNTEAFF.

The gene calls are TRBV4-2 and TRBJ2-2; a possible D gene is TRBD1 (6 bases). The germline CDR1 and CDR2 sequences are LGHNA and YNFKEQ. V was trimmed by 0 bases and J by 2 bases, leaving 13 bases between them. This CDR3 is 17 amino acids long. The CDR3 sequence: CASSQDLYRANTGELFF. As DNA, the CDR3 is TGTGCCAGCAGCCAAGATCTCTACAGGGCTAACACCGGGGAGCTGTTTTTT.

The chain links TRBV19 to TRBJ1-1; 8 positions agree with TRBD1. The germline gives CDR1 LNHDA, CDR2 SQIVND (reference sequence). Trimming removed 4 bases from V and 3 bases from J; junction bases left unmatched: 4. The CDR3 runs 14 residues. The CDR3 nucleotides are TGTGCCAGTAGTAGAGAGACAGGGGACACTGAAGCTTTCTTT. Translating gives CASSRETGDTEAFF.

This clonotype has a handful of counts. This chain connects TRBV20-1 to TRBJ1-3; D remains unclear. Germline CDR1 and CDR2: DFQATT and SNEGSKA (reference sequence). The CDR3 totals 13 residues. Trimming cost V 7 bases and J 0 bases, with 10 bases left between them. This CDR3 is CSVPTDSGNTIYF. The CDR3 bases are TGCAGTGTTCCAACGGACTCTGGAAACACCATATATTTT.

The rearrangement joins TRBV5-4 to TRBJ1-5; TRBD1 might be the D (6 bases). The CDR3 spans 15 residues. Germline CDR1 reads SGHNT; CDR2 reads YYREEE (reference sequence). V was cut by 0 bases and J by 7 bases, with 14 bases left in between. The CDR3 sequence: CASSLAPGVGQPQHF. The CDR3 bases are TGTGCCAGCAGCTTGGCTCCAGGGGTGGGCCAGCCCCAGCATTTT.

The gene calls are TRBV12-3 or TRBV12-4 and TRBJ2-1; 10 bases agree with TRBD1. CDR3 length: 15 amino acids. The trim removed 6 bases at V and 6 bases at J, leaving 8 bases unmatched. The CDR3 region is CASSHRDRGLNEQFF. Written as DNA, the CDR3 is TGTGCCAGCAGCCATCGGGACAGGGGACTCAATGAGCAGTTCTTC.

V usage is TRBV10-3 and J usage is TRBJ1-2, with no clear D. This CDR3 region has 17 residues. From germline, CDR1 is ENHRY and CDR2 SYGVKD. V dropped 4 bases and J dropped 3 bases, with 21 bases sitting between them. CDR3 sequence: CAISVGPTRSRDYGYTF. CDR3 DNA sequence: TGTGCCATCAGTGTCGGACCGACTCGCTCACGTGACTATGGCTACACCTTC.

Only one count was recorded for this clonotype. CDR3 residues: CAWSGSYNTEAFF. In DNA form, the CDR3 reads TGTGCCTGGAGTGGGTCATATAACACTGAAGCTTTCTTT. The rearrangement uses TRBV30 and TRBJ1-1, with no clear D. The ends were cut back, 1 base at V and 2 bases at J, with 8 bases in the middle. This CDR3 is 13 amino acids long. Looked up from germline, CDR1 is GTSNPN and CDR2 is SVGIG (reference sequence). Drawing the rest from reference TRBV30 and TRBJ1-1, the complete variable domain is SQTIHQWPATLVQPVGSPLSLECTVEGTSNPNLYWYRQAAGRGLQLLFYSVGIGQISSEVPQNLSASRPQDRQFILSSKKLLLSDSGFYLCAWSGSYNTEAFFGQGTRLTVV.

The V and J genes are TRBV19 and TRBJ2-3, with D perhaps matching TRBD2 (6 bases). The CDR3 spans 16 residues. Trimming left V 3 bases short and J 6 bases short, with 19 bases between. Germline-derived CDR1 and CDR2 are LNHDA and SQIVND (reference sequence). For the CDR3, the DNA is TGTGCCAGTAGTATTCGGAGGGGTTCACCACTGGATACGCAGTATTTT. It codes for CASSIRRGSPLDTQYF.

The V and J genes are TRBV6-1 and TRBJ1-3; 9 nucleotides align to TRBD1. CDR1 and CDR2 (germline): MNHNS, SASEGT. The J segment lost 4 bases and the V segment lost 8 bases, leaving 12 bases of the junction unmatched. This CDR3 has 16 amino acids. CDR3: CASSGTGLSTGNTIYF. The CDR3 DNA reads as TGTGCCAGCTCTGGGACAGGGCTTTCGACCGGAAACACCATATATTTT.

The chain employs TRBV7-9 and TRBJ2-3, with D possibly TRBD2 on 6 matching bases. The length of the CDR3 is 13 residues. Germline CDR1 SEHNR, CDR2 FQNEAQ (reference sequence). V dropped 2 bases and J dropped 5 bases, with 8 bases sitting between them. The CDR3 DNA sequence: TGTGCCAGCAGCTTACCGGGAGAAGATACGCAGTATTTT. Its translation is CASSLPGEDTQYF. The full variable domain, its missing parts supplied by reference TRBV7-9 and TRBJ2-3, is DTGVSQNPRHKITKRGQNVTFRCDPISEHNRLYWYRQTLGQGPEFLTYFQNEAQLEKSRLLSDRFSAERPKGSFSTLEIQRTEQGDSAMYLCASSLPGEDTQYFGPGTRLTVL.

The chain couples TRBV2 to TRBJ2-3; TRBD2 might be the D (5 bases). CDR3 size: 14 residues. Germline CDR1 SNHLY, CDR2 FYNNEI. V was trimmed by 8 bases and J by 2 bases, leaving 14 bases between them. In DNA, the CDR3 is TGTGCCAGCCTCGAACGGGGATTCACAGATACGCAGTATTTT. This codes for CASLERGFTDTQYF.